The 20 T cell receptor beta chains below come from one sample, sequenced in a study of early T cells in non-severe SARS-CoV-2 infection. TCRdb re-called the 5' RACE reads through MiXCR, storing one row per CDR3 protein. The sample has about 94,000 distinct CDR3 sequences; about 12% are singletons. Sequencing input: whole blood. The receptors here all came from an adult who was a healthcare worker with PCR-confirmed SARS-CoV-2 infection or an uninfected control (not recorded which).

This clonotype was observed a handful of times. This chain connects TRBV6-6 to TRBJ1-4; 7 positions agree with TRBD1. Germline values: CDR1 MNHNY, CDR2 SVGAGI (reference sequence). The CDR3 is 15 amino acids. The ends lost 6 bases at V and 4 bases at J; junction bases unmatched: 8. CDR3 bases: TGTGCCAGCAGGTCAGGGACAGCAAATAATGAAAAACTGTTTTTT. Protein sequence: CASRSGTANNEKLFF.

Points on this clonotype: This could be a read error, since a much larger clone is one nucleotide away. The chain joins TRBV2 to TRBJ2-7; D ambiguous. In germline, CDR1 is SNHLY, CDR2 FYNNEI. The length of the CDR3 is 10 residues. V was pared by 4 bases and J by 4 bases, with 2 bases between. The CDR3 here is CASSVYEQYF. CDR3 coding DNA: TGTGCCAGCAGTGTGTACGAGCAGTACTTC. The entire variable domain, with the rest obtained from reference TRBV2 and TRBJ2-7, is as follows: EPEVTQTPSHQVTQMGQEVILRCVPISNHLYFYWYRQILGQKVEFLVSFYNNEISEKSEIFDDQFSVERPDGSNFTLKIRSTKLEDSAMYFCASSVYEQYFGPGTRLTVT.

This clonotype was detected only a few times. The rearrangement uses TRBV2 and TRBJ1-6, with D possibly matching TRBD1 (6 bases). The CDR3 is 15 residues long. V lost 2 bases and J 10 bases, leaving 15 bases between the germline ends. Germline V gene lookup returns CDR1 SNHLY and CDR2 FYNNEI. As DNA, the CDR3 is TGTGCCAGCAGTGAACCAGGGGAGGCATTATCACCCCTCCACTTT. It encodes CASSEPGEALSPLHF.

This clonotype was detected ten times or more. The genes are TRBV7-2 and TRBJ2-4; perhaps TRBD2 as D (6 bases). CDR1 and CDR2 from the germline V gene are SGHTA and FQGNSA. The V end was cut by 4 bases, the J end by 8 bases, with 30 bases between. The CDR3 sequence is 19 residues long. The CDR3 is CASSSTPGEGAATSYIQYF. In nucleotides, the CDR3 is TGTGCCAGCAGCTCCACACCGGGGGAAGGGGCCGCAACTTCGTACATTCAGTACTTC.

Comments on this clonotype: One end of the junction is discordant with germline, which a read error may explain. The J gene is TRBJ1-1, the V gene TRBV4-3, with 8 bases fitting TRBD1. Germline CDR1 reads LGHNA; CDR2 reads YSLEER. The CDR3 is 16 amino acids. The CDR3 sequence: CVSSQTHRQGYTEAFF. The CDR3 coding sequence is TGCGTCAGCAGCCAAACTCATCGACAGGGGTACACTGAAGCTTTCTTT.

The chain joins TRBV13 to TRBJ2-1; TRBD2 matches 13 bases. J was trimmed by 5 bases and V by 1 base; bases with no gene match: 2. CDR3 length: 16 amino acids. Germline V gene data show CDR1 as PRHDT and CDR2 as FYEKMQ (reference sequence). The CDR3 sequence is CASSLVGTSGDNEQFF. CDR3 nucleotide sequence: TGTGCCAGCAGCTTAGTCGGGACTAGCGGGGACAATGAGCAGTTCTTC.

This clonotype was counted only a few times. The chain carries TRBV5-1 and TRBJ2-1; the match to TRBD2 covers 8 bases. Germline V gene sequence: CDR1 SGHRS, CDR2 YFSETQ. V trimming: 3 bases; J trimming: 7 bases; junction bases outside the gene matches: 6. This CDR3 contains 14 residues. This CDR3 reads CASSSGGGGNEQFF. CDR3 DNA sequence: TGCGCCAGCAGCTCCGGCGGCGGGGGGAATGAGCAGTTCTTC.

This clonotype turned up a few times. This chain uses TRBV18 with TRBJ1-1; D gene ambiguous. The ends were cut back, 6 bases at V and 4 bases at J, with 12 bases in the middle. The germline gives CDR1 KGHSH, CDR2 LQKENI. This CDR3 has 13 residues. CDR3 sequence reads: CASSPGSATEAFF. The CDR3 bases are TGTGCCAGCTCCCCAGGTTCGGCCACTGAAGCTTTCTTT.

The table lists this clonotype with a few counts. The J gene is TRBJ2-3, the V gene TRBV5-4; D remains unclear. Looked up from germline, CDR1 is SGHNT and CDR2 is YYREEE (reference sequence). The CDR3 totals 15 residues. V shed 0 bases and J shed 3 bases, with 11 bases lying between them. Written as DNA, the CDR3 is TGTGCCAGCAGCTTGGAGCCGGGCGAGACAGATACGCAGTATTTT. Its translation is CASSLEPGETDTQYF.

In the case of this clonotype: This may arise from a read error, as a much more abundant clone is one base away. The genes are TRBV6-4 and TRBJ2-3; tentative D call: TRBD2 (6 bases). Germline V gene data show CDR1 as MRHNA and CDR2 as SNTAGT. The CDR3 covers 17 residues. The CDR3 nucleotides are TGTGCCAGCAGTGAGTTGGAGCGCCCGCGGGGCACAGATACGCAGAATTTT. Protein product: CASSELERPRGTDTQNF.

The V and J genes are TRBV25-1 and TRBJ1-1; D is unresolved. The CDR3 runs to 12 residues. Per germline, CDR1 MGHDK and CDR2 SYGVNS. Trimming shortened V by 0 bases and J by 11 bases, and 10 bases separated the two germline ends. Written as DNA, the CDR3 is TGTGCCAGCAGTGAATATAAGCGAGAGGCTTTCTTT. Protein: CASSEYKREAFF.

The CDR3 sequence is CASSSLDRDYNEQFF. CDR3 in DNA: TGTGCCAGCAGTTCCCTTGACAGGGATTACAATGAGCAGTTCTTC. This chain joins TRBV6-2 or TRBV6-3 and TRBJ2-1; 7 bases align to TRBD1. V lost 4 bases to trimming and J lost 4 bases; unmatched junction nucleotides: 7. This CDR3 has 15 amino acids. Germline V CDR1 and CDR2: MNHEY, SVGEGT.

This clonotype appeared many times. CDR3 nucleotides: TGTGCCAGCAGCCCGTTTCAAGATACGCAGTATTTT. Translation: CASSPFQDTQYF. This sequence joins TRBV7-2 and TRBJ2-3; D unresolved. Trimming took off 5 bases at V and 5 bases at J, with 8 bases between the two ends. Germline CDR1 SGHTA, CDR2 FQGNSA. The CDR3 extends over 12 amino acids.

In this sample, this clonotype turned up a few times. J is TRBJ2-5 and V is TRBV20-1, with 7 bases that match TRBD2. There are 15 residues in the CDR3. Germline CDR1 is DFQATT and CDR2 is SNEGSKA (reference sequence). With V trimmed by 5 bases and J by 0 bases, 9 bases remained unmatched. CDR3 region: CSARPLTSYQETQYF. DNA of the CDR3: TGCAGTGCTCGACCCCTGACTAGCTACCAAGAGACCCAGTACTTC.

The chain is built from TRBV4-1 and TRBJ2-2; D uncertain. Germline V gene lookup returns CDR1 MGHRA and CDR2 YSYEKL. This CDR3 region has 14 residues. V gave up 3 bases and J gave up 4 bases, with 9 bases separating them. CDR3 loop: CASSQGPITGELFF. In nucleotides, the CDR3 is TGCGCCAGCAGCCAGGGTCCCATCACCGGGGAGCTGTTTTTT.

This rearrangement joins TRBV11-2 to TRBJ1-6; no definite D call. The CDR3 runs to 14 residues. CDR1 is SGHAT, CDR2 FQNNGV, per germline. V gave up 4 bases and J gave up 0 bases, with 4 bases separating them. The CDR3 is CASSSSSYNSPLHF. CDR3 in DNA: TGTGCCAGCAGCTCCAGCTCCTATAATTCACCCCTCCACTTT.

This clonotype occurred a few times. The CDR3 bases are TGCGCCAGCACCCAGGGACGGGTCCCGGGGTCCTACGAGCAGTACTTC. It codes for CASTQGRVPGSYEQYF. The V gene is TRBV10-2, the J gene TRBJ2-7; D may match TRBD1 or TRBD2 (5 bases each). The CDR3 runs to 16 residues. Trimming shortened V by 7 bases and J by 1 base, and 20 bases separated the two germline ends. The germline CDR1 and CDR2 sequences are WSHSY and SAAADI.

The V gene is TRBV7-8, the J gene TRBJ1-6, with D tentatively TRBD1 (5 bases). This CDR3 spans 18 amino acids. Trimming left V 3 bases short and J 5 bases short, with 20 bases between. The germline V gene has CDR1 SGHVS and CDR2 FQNEAQ. The CDR3: CASSFRDSTSADNSPLHF. In DNA form, the CDR3 reads TGTGCCAGCAGCTTCCGGGACTCCACGTCTGCGGATAATTCACCCCTCCACTTT.

This clonotype was detected a few times. This sequence joins TRBV2 and TRBJ2-1; TRBD1 agrees at 10 bases. The CDR3 spans 17 residues. Germline trimming cut 10 bases from V and 4 bases from J; bases unmatched to any gene: 16. Per the germline V gene, CDR1 is SNHLY and CDR2 is FYNNEI. The CDR3 nucleotides read TGTGCCACAACCGGGACAGGGGAACTTACGCTATACAATGAGCAGTTCTTC. Translated, it gives CATTGTGELTLYNEQFF.

This clonotype was counted only a few times. The V call is TRBV9, the J call TRBJ1-6; possible D gene TRBD1, 6 bases. The CDR3 extends over 14 amino acids. Trimming pared 3 bases from V and 6 bases from J, leaving 10 bases between. CDR1 is SGDLS, CDR2 YYNGEE, per germline. CDR3 nucleotide sequence: TGTGCCAGCAGCGACGACAGGATTAATTCACCCCTCCACTTT. Its protein product is CASSDDRINSPLHF.